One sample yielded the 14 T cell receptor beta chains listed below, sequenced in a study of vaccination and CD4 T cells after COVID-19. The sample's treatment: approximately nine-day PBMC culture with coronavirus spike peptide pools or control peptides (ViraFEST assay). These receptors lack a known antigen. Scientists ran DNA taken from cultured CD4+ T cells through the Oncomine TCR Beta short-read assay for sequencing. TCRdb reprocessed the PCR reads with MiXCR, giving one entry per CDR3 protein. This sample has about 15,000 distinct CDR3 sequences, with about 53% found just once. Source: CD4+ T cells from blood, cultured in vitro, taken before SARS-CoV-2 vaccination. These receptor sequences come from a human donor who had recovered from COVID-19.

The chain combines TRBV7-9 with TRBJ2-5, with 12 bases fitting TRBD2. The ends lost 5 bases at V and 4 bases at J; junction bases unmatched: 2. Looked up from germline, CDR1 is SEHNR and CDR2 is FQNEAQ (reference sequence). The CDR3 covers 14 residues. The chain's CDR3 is CASSPGLAGETQYF. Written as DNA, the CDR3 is TGTGCCAGCAGCCCGGGACTAGCGGGAGAGACCCAGTACTTC. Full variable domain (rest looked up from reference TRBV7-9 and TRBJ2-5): DTGVSQNPRHKITKRGQNVTFRCDPISEHNRLYWYRQTLGQGPEFLTYFQNEAQLEKSRLLSDRFSAERPKGSFSTLEIQRTEQGDSAMYLCASSPGLAGETQYFGPGTRLLVL.

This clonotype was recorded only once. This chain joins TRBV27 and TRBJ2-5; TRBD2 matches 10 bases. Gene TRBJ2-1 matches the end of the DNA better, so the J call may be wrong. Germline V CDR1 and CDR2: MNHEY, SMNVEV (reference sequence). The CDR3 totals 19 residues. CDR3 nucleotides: TGTGCCAGCAGTTTATCGTTTGGAACTAGCGGGGTGAATGCGGAGACCCAGTTCTTC. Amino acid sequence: CASSLSFGTSGVNAETQFF.

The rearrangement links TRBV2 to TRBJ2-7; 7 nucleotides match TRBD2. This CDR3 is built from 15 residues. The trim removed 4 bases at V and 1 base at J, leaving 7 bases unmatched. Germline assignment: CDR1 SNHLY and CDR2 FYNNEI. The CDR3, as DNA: TGTGCCAGCAGTGCGGTGGCTAGCGGATCCTACGAGCAGTACTTC. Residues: CASSAVASGSYEQYF. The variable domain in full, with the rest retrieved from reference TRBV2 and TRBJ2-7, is EPEVTQTPSHQVTQMGQEVILRCVPISNHLYFYWYRQILGQKVEFLVSFYNNEISEKSEIFDDQFSVERPDGSNFTLKIRSTKLEDSAMYFCASSAVASGSYEQYFGPGTRLTVT.

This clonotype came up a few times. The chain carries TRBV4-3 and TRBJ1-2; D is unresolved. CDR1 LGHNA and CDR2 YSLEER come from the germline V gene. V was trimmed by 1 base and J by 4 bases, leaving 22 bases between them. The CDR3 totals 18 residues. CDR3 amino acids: CASSQGLAYASTFYGYTF. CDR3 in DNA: TGCGCCAGCAGCCAAGGGCTGGCCTATGCGTCTACCTTCTATGGCTACACCTTC.

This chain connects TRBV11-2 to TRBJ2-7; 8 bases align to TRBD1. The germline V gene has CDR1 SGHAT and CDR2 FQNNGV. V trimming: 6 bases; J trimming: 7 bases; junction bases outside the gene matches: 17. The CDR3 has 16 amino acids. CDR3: CASRTAGAQGAREQYF. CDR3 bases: TGTGCCAGCAGAACGGCAGGGGCGCAGGGGGCCAGGGAGCAGTACTTC.

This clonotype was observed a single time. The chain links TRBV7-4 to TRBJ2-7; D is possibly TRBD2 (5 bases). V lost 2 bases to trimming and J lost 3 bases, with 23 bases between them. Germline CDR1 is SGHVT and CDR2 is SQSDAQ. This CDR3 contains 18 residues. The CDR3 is CASSLRPPGSRKVYEQYF. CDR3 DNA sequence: TGTGCCAGCAGCTTACGCCCCCCGGGATCCCGAAAGGTCTACGAGCAGTACTTC. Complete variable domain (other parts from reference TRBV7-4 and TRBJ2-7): GAGVSQSPRYKVAKRGRDVALRCDSISGHVTLYWYRQTLGQGSEVLTYSQSDAQRDKSGRPSGRFSAERPERSVSTLKIQRTEQGDSAVYLCASSLRPPGSRKVYEQYFGPGTRLTVT.

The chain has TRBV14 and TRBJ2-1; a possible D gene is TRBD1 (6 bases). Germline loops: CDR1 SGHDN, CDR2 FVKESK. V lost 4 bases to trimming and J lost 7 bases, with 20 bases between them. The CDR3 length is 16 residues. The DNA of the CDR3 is TGTGCCAGCAGCCCGCAGGGGTCCCACCTCTTTAATGAGCAGTTCTTC. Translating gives CASSPQGSHLFNEQFF.

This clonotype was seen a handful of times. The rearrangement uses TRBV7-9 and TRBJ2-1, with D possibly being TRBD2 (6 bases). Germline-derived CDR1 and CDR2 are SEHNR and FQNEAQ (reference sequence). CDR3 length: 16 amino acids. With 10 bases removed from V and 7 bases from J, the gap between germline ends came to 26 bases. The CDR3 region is CATLAPKGGGLNEQFF. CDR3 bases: TGTGCCACCCTGGCTCCGAAGGGAGGAGGCCTGAATGAGCAGTTCTTC.

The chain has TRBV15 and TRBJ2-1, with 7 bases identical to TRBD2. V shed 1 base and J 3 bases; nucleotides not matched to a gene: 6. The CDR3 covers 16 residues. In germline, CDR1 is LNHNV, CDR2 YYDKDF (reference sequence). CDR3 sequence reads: CATSRGGGGSYNEQFF. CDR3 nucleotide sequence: TGTGCCACCAGCAGAGGGGGTGGCGGGAGCTACAATGAGCAGTTCTTC.

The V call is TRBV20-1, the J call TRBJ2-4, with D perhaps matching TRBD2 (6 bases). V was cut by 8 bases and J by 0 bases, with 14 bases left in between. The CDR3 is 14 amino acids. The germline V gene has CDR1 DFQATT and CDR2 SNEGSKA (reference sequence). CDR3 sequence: CSSFGGLAKNIQYF. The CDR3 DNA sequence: TGCAGTTCCTTCGGAGGGTTAGCCAAAAACATTCAGTACTTC.

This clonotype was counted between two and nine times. CDR3 DNA: TGTGCCTGGTCTCGACAGGGAGGTGACGAGCAGTACTTC. Translation: CAWSRQGGDEQYF. The chain employs TRBV30 and TRBJ2-7; D might be TRBD1 (7 bases). The CDR3 extends over 13 amino acids. The V gene lost 5 bases and the J gene lost 5 bases, with 16 bases spanning the gap. CDR1 is GTSNPN, CDR2 SVGIG, per germline (reference sequence).

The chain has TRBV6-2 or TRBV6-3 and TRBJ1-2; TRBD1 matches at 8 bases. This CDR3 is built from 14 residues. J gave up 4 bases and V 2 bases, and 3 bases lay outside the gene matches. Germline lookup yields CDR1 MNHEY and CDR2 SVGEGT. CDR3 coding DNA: TGTGCCAGCAGTTACCCCGGACAGGGCTATGGCTACACCTTC. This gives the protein CASSYPGQGYGYTF.

The chain's CDR3 is CSADGLAGDYEQYF. In DNA, the CDR3 is TGCAGTGCCGATGGACTAGCGGGAGACTACGAGCAGTACTTC. The chain employs TRBV20-1 and TRBJ2-7; 13 bases match TRBD2. Germline V CDR1 and CDR2: DFQATT, SNEGSKA (reference sequence). V was pared by 6 bases and J by 3 bases, with 5 bases of the junction left unmatched. The CDR3 is made up of 14 amino acids.

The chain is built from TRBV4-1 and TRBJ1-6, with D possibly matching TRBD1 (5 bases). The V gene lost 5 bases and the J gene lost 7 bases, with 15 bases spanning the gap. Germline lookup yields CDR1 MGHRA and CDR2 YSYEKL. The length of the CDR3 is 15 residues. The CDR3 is CASSVTAGTNSPLHF. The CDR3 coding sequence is TGCGCCAGCAGCGTAACCGCCGGGACCAATTCACCCCTCCACTTT.